Only one count was recorded for the clone carrying this TCR beta chain. Its matching antigen is unknown. Mismatch with germline at one junction end may stem from a read error. PCR was performed a second time for roughly 7 to 12 cycles using a sample-barcoded 5' primer and a J-beta primer mix. Via MiXCR, TCRdb re-called the 5' RACE reads, giving one row per CDR3 protein. The sample records hundreds of thousands of distinct CDR3 sequences, 55% to 70% being singletons. The sample is drawn from a study of blood T cells in healthy people across ages. Study conclusions and caveats: When set beside aged donors, long-lived donors presented more naive CD4+ cells and higher diversity.

The sample consisted of blood. The clonotype originates from a man aged 30-40 years in good health.

CDR3 in DNA: TGTGCCAGCAGCCTAGCGGGGGCCCTCAGTCTTAACTATGGCTACACCTTC. This sequence encodes CASSLAGALSLNYGYTF. The chain uses TRBV7-2 and TRBJ1-2; a weak D match, TRBD1 (6 bases). CDR3 size: 17 residues. Per germline, CDR1 SGHTA and CDR2 FQGNSA.